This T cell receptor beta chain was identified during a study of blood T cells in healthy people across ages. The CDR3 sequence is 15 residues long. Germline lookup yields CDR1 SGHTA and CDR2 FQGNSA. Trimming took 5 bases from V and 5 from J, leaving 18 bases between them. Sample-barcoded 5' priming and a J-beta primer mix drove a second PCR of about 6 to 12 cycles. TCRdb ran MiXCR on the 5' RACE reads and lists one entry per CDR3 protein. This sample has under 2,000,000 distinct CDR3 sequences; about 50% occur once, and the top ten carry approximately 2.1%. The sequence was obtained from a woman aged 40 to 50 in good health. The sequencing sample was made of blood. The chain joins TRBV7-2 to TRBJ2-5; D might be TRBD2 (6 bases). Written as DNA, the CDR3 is TGTGCCAGCAGCCCGCGCCGCCTAGCGTTGGAGACCCAGTACTTC. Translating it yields CASSPRRLALETQYF.